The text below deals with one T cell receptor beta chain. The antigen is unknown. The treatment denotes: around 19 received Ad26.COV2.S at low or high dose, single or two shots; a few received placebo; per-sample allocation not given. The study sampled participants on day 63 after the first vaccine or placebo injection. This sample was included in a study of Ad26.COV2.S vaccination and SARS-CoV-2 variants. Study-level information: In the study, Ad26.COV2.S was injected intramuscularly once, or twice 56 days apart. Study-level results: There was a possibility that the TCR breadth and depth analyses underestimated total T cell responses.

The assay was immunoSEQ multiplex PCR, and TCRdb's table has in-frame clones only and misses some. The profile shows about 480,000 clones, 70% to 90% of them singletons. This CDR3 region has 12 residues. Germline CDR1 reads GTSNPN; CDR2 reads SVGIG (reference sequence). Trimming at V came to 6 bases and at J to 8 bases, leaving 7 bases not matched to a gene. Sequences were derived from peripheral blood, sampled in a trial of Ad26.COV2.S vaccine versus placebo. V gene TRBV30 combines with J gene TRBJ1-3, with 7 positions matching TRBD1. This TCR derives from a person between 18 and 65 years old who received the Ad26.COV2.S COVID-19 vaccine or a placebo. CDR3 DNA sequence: TGTGCCTGCGACAGGGAGGTAGACACCATATATTTT. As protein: CACDREVDTIYF.